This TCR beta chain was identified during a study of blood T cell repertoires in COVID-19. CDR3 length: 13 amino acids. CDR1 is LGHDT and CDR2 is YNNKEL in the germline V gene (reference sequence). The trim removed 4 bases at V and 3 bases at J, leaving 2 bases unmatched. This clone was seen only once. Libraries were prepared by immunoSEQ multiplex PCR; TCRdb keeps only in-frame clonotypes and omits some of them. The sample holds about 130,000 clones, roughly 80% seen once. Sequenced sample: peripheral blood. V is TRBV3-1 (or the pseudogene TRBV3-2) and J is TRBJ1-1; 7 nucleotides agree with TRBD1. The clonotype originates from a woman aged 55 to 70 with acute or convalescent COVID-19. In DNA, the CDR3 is TGTGCCAGCAGCCCTGGACAGGACACTGAAGCTTTCTTT. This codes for CASSPGQDTEAFF.